A selection of T cell receptor beta chains follows, all from one sample in a study of CD4 T cells in relation to SARS-CoV-2 and coronaviruses. Antigens of these TCRs are unknown. Data came from immunoSEQ multiplex PCR; TCRdb stores just in-frame clones and leaves some out. This sample has 25,000 to 35,000 clones, with about two thirds found just once. The specimen was CD4+ T cells from PBMCs, cultured in vitro. The origin of the receptors is a human donor in good health. The CDR3 runs from the conserved cysteine through the conserved F or W. D genes are given only for firm matches. Some rows mark clone size as missing; the rest say once, few, many or name a class of expanded clone.

v_gene: TRBV7-2
d_gene: TRBD1
j_gene: TRBJ1-5
abundance: .
CDR3aa: CASSPSGGSRGPLQPQHF
CDR3nt: TGTGCCAGCAGCCCTAGTGGGGGGAGCAGGGGGCCCCTCCAGCCCCAGCATTTT

v_gene: TRBV7-3
d_gene: .
j_gene: TRBJ2-3
abundance: .
CDR3aa: CASGPSGGTDTQYF
CDR3nt: TGTGCCAGTGGACCCTCAGGGGGGACAGATACGCAGTATTTT

v_gene: TRBV23-1
d_gene: .
j_gene: TRBJ1-6
abundance: .
CDR3aa: CASSSRSPREDNSPLHF
CDR3nt: TGCGCCAGCAGTTCCCGAAGCCCCAGGGAGGACAATTCACCCCTCCACTTT

v_gene: TRBV10-1
d_gene: .
j_gene: TRBJ1-4
abundance: .
CDR3aa: CASSESGPNEKLFF
CDR3nt: TGCGCCAGCAGTGAGTCGGGGCCTAATGAAAAACTGTTTTTT

v_gene: TRBV4-2
d_gene: .
j_gene: TRBJ2-7
abundance: .
CDR3aa: CASSQAQGNYEQYF
CDR3nt: TGTGCCAGCAGCCAGGCGCAGGGGAACTACGAGCAGTACTTC

v_gene: TRBV6-2/TRBV6-3
d_gene: .
j_gene: TRBJ1-5
abundance: few
CDR3aa: CASSYSGGNQPQHF
CDR3nt: TGTGCCAGCAGTTACTCGGGGGGCAATCAGCCCCAGCATTTT

v_gene: TRBV2
d_gene: .
j_gene: TRBJ1-2
abundance: .
CDR3aa: CAGTPGVGGYTF
CDR3nt: TGTGCCGGCACCCCCGGCGTTGGTGGCTACACCTTC

v_gene: TRBV10-3
d_gene: .
j_gene: TRBJ1-2
abundance: .
CDR3aa: CAISEGRQPPIGYTF
CDR3nt: TGTGCCATCAGTGAAGGTCGGCAGCCGCCAATTGGCTACACCTTC

v_gene: TRBV6-1
d_gene: TRBD1
j_gene: TRBJ1-2
abundance: .
CDR3aa: CASSEGRTGNYGYTF
CDR3nt: TGTGCCAGCAGTGAAGGGAGGACAGGAAACTATGGCTACACCTTC

v_gene: TRBV3-1/TRBV3-2
d_gene: TRBD1
j_gene: TRBJ1-1
abundance: .
CDR3aa: CASSKRQGGVGTEAFF
CDR3nt: TGTGCCAGCAGCAAACGACAGGGCGGAGTTGGAACTGAAGCTTTCTTT

v_gene: TRBV6-1
d_gene: .
j_gene: TRBJ1-2
abundance: few
CDR3aa: CASSEDPTWYGYTF
CDR3nt: TGTGCCAGCAGTGAAGACCCGACTTGGTATGGCTACACCTTC

v_gene: TRBV5-4
d_gene: .
j_gene: TRBJ2-3
abundance: few
CDR3aa: CASSSRQTDTQYF
CDR3nt: TGTGCCAGCAGCTCACGACAGACAGATACGCAGTATTTT

v_gene: TRBV19
d_gene: .
j_gene: TRBJ2-5
abundance: .
CDR3aa: CASSNSRRDTQETQYF
CDR3nt: TGTGCCAGTAGTAACTCGCGCAGGGATACTCAAGAGACCCAGTACTTC